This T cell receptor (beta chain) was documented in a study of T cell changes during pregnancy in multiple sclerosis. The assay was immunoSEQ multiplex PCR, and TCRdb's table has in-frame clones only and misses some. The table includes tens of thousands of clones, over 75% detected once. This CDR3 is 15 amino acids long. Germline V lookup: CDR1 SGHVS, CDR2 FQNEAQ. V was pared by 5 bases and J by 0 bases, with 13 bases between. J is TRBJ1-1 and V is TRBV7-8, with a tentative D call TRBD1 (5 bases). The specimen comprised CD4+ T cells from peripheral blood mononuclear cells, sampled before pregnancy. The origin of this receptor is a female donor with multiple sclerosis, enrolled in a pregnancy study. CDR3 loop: CASSHDQGLNTEAFF. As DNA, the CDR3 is TGTGCCAGCAGCCACGACCAGGGTTTGAACACTGAAGCTTTCTTT.